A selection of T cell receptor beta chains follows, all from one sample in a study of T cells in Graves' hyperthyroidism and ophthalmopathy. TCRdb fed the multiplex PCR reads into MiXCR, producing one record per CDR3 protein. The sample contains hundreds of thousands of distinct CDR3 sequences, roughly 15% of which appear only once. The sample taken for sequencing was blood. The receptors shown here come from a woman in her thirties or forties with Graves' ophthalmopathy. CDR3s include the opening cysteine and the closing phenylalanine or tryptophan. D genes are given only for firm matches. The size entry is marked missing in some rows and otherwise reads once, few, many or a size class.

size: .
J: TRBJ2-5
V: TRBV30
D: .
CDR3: CAWGNGARRYF
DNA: .

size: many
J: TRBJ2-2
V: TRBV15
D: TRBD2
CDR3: CATSRDLGLAGNTGELFF
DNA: TGTGCCACCAGCAGAGATCTCGGGCTAGCGGGAAACACCGGGGAGCTGTTTTTT

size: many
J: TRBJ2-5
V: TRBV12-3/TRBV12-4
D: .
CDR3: CASSRTAKETQYF
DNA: TGTGCCAGCAGCAGGACCGCAAAAGAGACCCAGTACTTC

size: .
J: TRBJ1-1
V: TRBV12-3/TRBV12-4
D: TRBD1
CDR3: CASRSVGTGRTEAFF
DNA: TGTGCCAGCAGGTCCGTCGGGACAGGGCGCACTGAAGCTTTCTTT

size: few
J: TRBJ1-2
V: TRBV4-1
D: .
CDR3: CASSQATGLSLHGYTF
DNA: TGCGCCAGCAGCCAAGCAACAGGGTTGTCTCTCCATGGCTACACCTTC

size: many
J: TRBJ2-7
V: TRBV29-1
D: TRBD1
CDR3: CSVEERGQVTYEQYF
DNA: TGCAGCGTTGAAGAGCGGGGACAGGTGACTTACGAGCAGTACTTC

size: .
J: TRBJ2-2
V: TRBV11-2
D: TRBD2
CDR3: CASSLFGTSGNTGELFF
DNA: TGTGCCAGCAGCTTATTCGGGACTAGCGGAAACACCGGGGAGCTGTTTTTT

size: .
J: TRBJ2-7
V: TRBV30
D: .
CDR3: CAWSVQEGYEQYF
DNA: TGTGCCTGGAGTGTACAGGAGGGCTACGAGCAGTACTTC

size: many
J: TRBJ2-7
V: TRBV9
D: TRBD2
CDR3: CASSVGASGSYEQYF
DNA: TGTGCCAGCAGCGTAGGGGCTAGCGGATCCTACGAGCAGTACTTC

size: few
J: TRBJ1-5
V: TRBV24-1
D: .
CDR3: CATSDLGGGRSQPQHF
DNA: TGTGCCACCAGTGATTTGGGCGGGGGAAGGAGTCAGCCCCAGCATTTT

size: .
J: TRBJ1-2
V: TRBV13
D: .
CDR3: CASSLMARPDYGYTF
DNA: TGTGCCAGCAGCTTAATGGCTAGGCCGGACTATGGCTACACCTTC

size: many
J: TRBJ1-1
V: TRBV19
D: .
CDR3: CASGEPTMNTEAFF
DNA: TGTGCCAGTGGGGAGCCCACCATGAACACTGAAGCTTTCTTT

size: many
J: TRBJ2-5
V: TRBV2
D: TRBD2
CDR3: CASTAGEQETQYF
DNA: TGTGCCAGCACCGCGGGGGAGCAAGAGACCCAGTACTTC

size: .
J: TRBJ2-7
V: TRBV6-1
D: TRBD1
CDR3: CASSKDRAETYEQYF
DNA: TGTGCCAGCAGTAAAGACAGGGCGGAGACGTACGAGCAGTACTTC

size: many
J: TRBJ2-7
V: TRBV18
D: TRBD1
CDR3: CASSLLLGTGPLYEQYF
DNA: TGTGCCAGCTCACTACTGCTCGGGACAGGGCCCCTGTACGAGCAGTACTTC